This T cell receptor beta chain came from a study of spatial heterogeneity in lung cancer. Time point noted: sample taken at primary tumor resection. From tumor, nontumor lung or frozen PBMC, whole RNA was taken unsorted for sequencing. V dropped 3 bases and J dropped 6 bases, with 4 bases sitting between them. This CDR3 comprises 11 residues. CDR1 is SGHNT and CDR2 is YYREEE in the germline V gene (reference sequence). TCRdb fed the 5' RACE reads into MiXCR, producing one record per CDR3 protein. The data show tens of thousands of distinct CDR3 sequences, 15% to 25% seen once. Material: PBMCs, obtained at surgery. The source of this sequence is a male donor with early-stage non-small cell lung cancer. This chain connects TRBV5-4 to TRBJ2-1; D uncertain. DNA of the CDR3: TGTGCCAGCAGCTCATTCAATGAGCAGTTCTTC. It codes for CASSSFNEQFF.